A single sample is the source of the 19 T cell receptor beta chains below, sequenced in a study of monozygotic twins with inflammatory bowel disease. TCRdb reprocessed the 5' RACE reads and reports one entry per CDR3 protein, with no DNA. The sample data list 350,000 to 400,000 distinct CDR3 sequences. The sample consisted of blood. These receptors all come from a human donor with ulcerative colitis or Crohn's disease, or a healthy co-twin of an affected twin (not recorded which).

The rearrangement joins TRBV12-3 or TRBV12-4 to TRBJ1-1; TCRdb's D call of TRBD1 is untestable without DNA. The CDR3 has 15 amino acids. The CDR3 region is CASSATGSANTEAFF.

This CDR3 reads CASSLFGGGTLTDTQYF. The rearrangement links TRBV6-2 or TRBV6-3 to TRBJ2-3; the D gene TCRdb calls, TRBD2, cannot be checked with no DNA. CDR3 length: 17 residues. The V gene's germline CDR1 is MNHEY and CDR2 SVGEGT.

The chain recombines TRBV7-9 with TRBJ1-2; TCRdb names TRBD1, which stays unverified in the absence of DNA. Germline loops: CDR1 SEHNR, CDR2 FQNEAQ (reference sequence). CDR3 size: 14 residues. CDR3: CASSLESGLRGYTF.

J is TRBJ2-4 and V is TRBV19. The CDR3 extends over 15 amino acids. Germline loops: CDR1 LNHDA, CDR2 SQIVND (reference sequence). Here the CDR3 reads CASSIVQLAKNIQYF. The full variable domain, rest sourced from reference TRBV19 and TRBJ2-4, is DGGITQSPKYLFRKEGQNVTLSCEQNLNHDAMYWYRQDPGQGLRLIYYSQIVNDFQKGDIAEGYSVSREKKESFPLTVTSAQKNPTAFYLCASSIVQLAKNIQYFGAGTRLSVL.

The CDR3 loop reads CASSIADNEQFF. The chain recombines TRBV19 with TRBJ2-1. There are 12 residues in the CDR3. Germline V gene data show CDR1 as LNHDA and CDR2 as SQIVND (reference sequence).

This chain uses TRBV7-9 with TRBJ2-2. CDR3 length: 15 residues. Per germline, CDR1 SEHNR and CDR2 FQNEAQ (reference sequence). CDR3 amino acids: CASSLSRFNTGELFF.

The chain employs TRBV7-6 and TRBJ2-1; no DNA is available, so the TRBD1 call from TCRdb remains unchecked. The CDR3 totals 14 residues. Germline V lookup: CDR1 SGHVS, CDR2 FNYEAQ. CDR3 residues: CASRQDRGRNEQFF.

The chain recombines TRBV10-3 with TRBJ2-7; without DNA, the TCRdb call of TRBD1 cannot be checked. CDR3 length equals 15 residues. Germline CDR1 reads ENHRY; CDR2 reads SYGVKD. The CDR3 sequence is CAISGYGTVKYEQYF.

The chain is built from TRBV7-9 and TRBJ1-1; TCRdb returns TRBD1, unconfirmable since there is no DNA. CDR3 length: 14 residues. CDR1 is SEHNR, CDR2 FQNEAQ, per germline (reference sequence). The chain's CDR3 is CASSVIMGETEAFF.

The rearrangement uses TRBV20-1 and TRBJ2-5; TCRdb's D call of TRBD2 is untestable without DNA. The CDR3 consists of 15 residues. Germline V gene data show CDR1 as DFQATT and CDR2 as SNEGSKA (reference sequence). The CDR3 loop is CSASSPTGSQETQYF.

The rearrangement uses TRBV6-5 and TRBJ1-2. There are 12 residues in the CDR3. Germline-derived CDR1 and CDR2 are MNHEY and SVGAGI. This CDR3 reads CASWTANYGYTF.

CDR3 protein: CSANTLAGNLYEQYF. The chain has TRBV20-1 and TRBJ2-7; the D gene TCRdb calls, TRBD2, cannot be checked with no DNA. This CDR3 has 15 amino acids. CDR1 is DFQATT and CDR2 is SNEGSKA in the germline V gene (reference sequence).

The chain employs TRBV4-1 and TRBJ2-7; TCRdb proposes TRBD1, but this gene call is untestable without DNA. This CDR3 is 17 amino acids long. CDR1 MGHRA and CDR2 YSYEKL come from the germline V gene. CDR3 in amino acids: CASSQDDPGTPHYEQYF.

This sequence joins TRBV5-6 and TRBJ2-7. The CDR3 covers 14 residues. Looked up from germline, CDR1 is SGHDT and CDR2 is YYEEEE. The CDR3 spells CASSLRRPTYEQYF. The full variable domain, its missing parts supplied by reference TRBV5-6 and TRBJ2-7, is DAGVTQSPTHLIKTRGQQVTLRCSPKSGHDTVSWYQQALGQGPQFIFQYYEEEERQRGNFPDRFSGHQFPNYSSELNVNALLLGDSALYLCASSLRRPTYEQYFGPGTRLTVT.

The CDR3 sequence: CAWGAGQGNQPQHF. The chain has TRBV30 and TRBJ1-5; TCRdb gives TRBD1 as the D gene, but with no DNA this cannot be confirmed. This CDR3 spans 14 amino acids. From germline, CDR1 is GTSNPN and CDR2 SVGIG (reference sequence).

This chain links TRBV12-3 or TRBV12-4 with TRBJ2-3; TCRdb outputs TRBD1, but without DNA this stays unchecked. This CDR3 region has 14 residues. The CDR3 region is CASSSGQGPDTQYF.

The V and J genes are TRBV5-1 and TRBJ2-1; TCRdb selects TRBD1, and the lack of DNA leaves this call unchecked. The CDR3 is 19 amino acids. The V gene's germline CDR1 is SGHRS and CDR2 YFSETQ. CDR3 sequence: CASSLALVVGPNSYNEQFF. Together with reference TRBV5-1 and TRBJ2-1, the CDR3 gives the full variable domain: KAGVTQTPRYLIKTRGQQVTLSCSPISGHRSVSWYQQTPGQGLQFLFEYFSETQRNKGNFPGRFSGRQFSNSRSEMNVSTLELGDSALYLCASSLALVVGPNSYNEQFFGPGTRLTVL.

The CDR3 protein is CASRPPSSYNEQFF. This sequence joins TRBV28 and TRBJ2-1; TCRdb's D gene call, TRBD2, goes unchecked for lack of DNA. The CDR3 length is 14 residues. Per germline, CDR1 MDHEN and CDR2 SYDVKM.

The chain recombines TRBV28 with TRBJ1-4; TCRdb gives TRBD1 as the D gene, but with no DNA this cannot be confirmed. Per the germline V gene, CDR1 is MDHEN and CDR2 is SYDVKM. The CDR3 extends over 14 amino acids. CDR3 protein: CASSHPTENEKLFF.